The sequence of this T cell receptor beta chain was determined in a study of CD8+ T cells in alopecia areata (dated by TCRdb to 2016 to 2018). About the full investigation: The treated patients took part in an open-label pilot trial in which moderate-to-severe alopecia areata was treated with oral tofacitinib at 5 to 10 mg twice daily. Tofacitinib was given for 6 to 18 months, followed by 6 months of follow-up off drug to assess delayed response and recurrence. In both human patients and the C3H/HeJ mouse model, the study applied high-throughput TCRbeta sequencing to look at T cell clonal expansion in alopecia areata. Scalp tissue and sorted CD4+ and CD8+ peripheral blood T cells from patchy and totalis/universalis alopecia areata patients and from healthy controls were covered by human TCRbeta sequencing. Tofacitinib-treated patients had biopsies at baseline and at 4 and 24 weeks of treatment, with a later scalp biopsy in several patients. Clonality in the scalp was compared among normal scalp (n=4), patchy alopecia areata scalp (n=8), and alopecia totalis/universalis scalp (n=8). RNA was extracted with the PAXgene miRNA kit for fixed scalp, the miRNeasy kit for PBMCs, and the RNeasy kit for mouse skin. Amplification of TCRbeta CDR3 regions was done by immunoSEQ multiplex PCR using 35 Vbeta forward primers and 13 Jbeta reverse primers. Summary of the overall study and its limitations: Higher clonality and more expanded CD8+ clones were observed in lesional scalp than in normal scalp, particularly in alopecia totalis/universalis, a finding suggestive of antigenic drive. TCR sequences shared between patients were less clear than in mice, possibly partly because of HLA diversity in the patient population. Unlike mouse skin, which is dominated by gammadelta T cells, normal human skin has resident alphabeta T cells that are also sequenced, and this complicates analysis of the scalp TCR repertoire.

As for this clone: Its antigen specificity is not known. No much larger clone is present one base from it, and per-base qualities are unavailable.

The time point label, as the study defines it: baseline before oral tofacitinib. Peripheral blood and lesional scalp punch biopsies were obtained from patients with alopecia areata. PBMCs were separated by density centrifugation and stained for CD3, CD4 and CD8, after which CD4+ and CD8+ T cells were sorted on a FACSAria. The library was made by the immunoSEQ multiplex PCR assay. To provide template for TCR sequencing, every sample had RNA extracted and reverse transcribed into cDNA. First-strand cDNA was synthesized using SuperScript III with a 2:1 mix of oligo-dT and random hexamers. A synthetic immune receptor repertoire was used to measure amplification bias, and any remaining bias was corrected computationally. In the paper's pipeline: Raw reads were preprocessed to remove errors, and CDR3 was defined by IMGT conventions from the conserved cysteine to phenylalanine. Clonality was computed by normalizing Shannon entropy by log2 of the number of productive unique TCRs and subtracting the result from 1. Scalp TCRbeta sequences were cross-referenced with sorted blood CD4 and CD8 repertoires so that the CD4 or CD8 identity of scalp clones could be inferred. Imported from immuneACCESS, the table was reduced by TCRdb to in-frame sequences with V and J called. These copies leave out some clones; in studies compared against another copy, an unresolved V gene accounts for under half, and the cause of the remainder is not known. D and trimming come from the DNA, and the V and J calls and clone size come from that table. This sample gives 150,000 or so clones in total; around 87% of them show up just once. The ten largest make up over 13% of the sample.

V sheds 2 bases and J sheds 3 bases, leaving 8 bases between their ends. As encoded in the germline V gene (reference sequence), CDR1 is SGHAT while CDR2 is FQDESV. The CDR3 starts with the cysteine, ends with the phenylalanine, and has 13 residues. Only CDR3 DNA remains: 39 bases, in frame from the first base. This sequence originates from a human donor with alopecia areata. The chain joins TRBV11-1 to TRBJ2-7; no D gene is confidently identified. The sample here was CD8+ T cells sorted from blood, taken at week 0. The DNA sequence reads TGTGCCAGCAGCTTAATGGGAAGCTACGAGCAGTACTTC. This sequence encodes CASSLMGSYEQYF.